This TCR beta chain was sequenced during a study of blood T cells in healthy people across ages (dated by TCRdb to the mid-2010s). Broadly, across the study: In model experiments, roughly one uniquely barcoded TCR beta cDNA molecule per two T cells was captured by template switching. To avoid experimental bias, donors of different ages were randomly spread across the sequencing lanes. The study analyzed two additional independent replicas of 1 million unique cDNA reads from the same blood draw for two donors, one aged 18 to 29 and one aged 80 or older. Four age groups were formed from the donors: young (average roughly 16 years), middle-aged (approximately 40), aged (62) and long-lived (approximately 78). The study measured age-related changes in TCR beta repertoire diversity using deep sequencing normalized with unique cDNA molecular identifiers. General conclusions and limits of the study: A strong correlation was found between observed TCR beta diversity and the percentage of naive T cells measured by flow cytometry. Donor CMV infection status was unknown, potentially confounding age-related changes in expanded clonotypes. Total diversity estimates from one million sequenced T cells were considered lower bounds and underestimates. Compared with the aged group, the long-lived group had more naive CD4+ T cells, fewer expanded clones and increased TCR diversity, suggesting age selection. Observed TCR beta diversity per million T cells fell roughly linearly with age, and a significant reduction was already apparent by age about 38. Since profiling was done on bulk unsorted PBMCs, naive and antigen-experienced compartments could not be conclusively compared.

Reading from cysteine to phenylalanine, the CDR3 counts 16 amino acids. Only CDR3 DNA is held: 48 bases, read in frame from base 1. CDR1 and CDR2, per the germline V gene (reference sequence), are DFQATT and SNEGSKA. Clipping removes 2 bases from V and 3 bases from J, with 11 as the unmatched junction base count. Receptors were amplified or captured by 5' RACE. This sample was sequenced with an Illumina HiSeq 2500. A second roughly 6 to 11 cycle PCR used a sample-barcoded 5' primer and a J-beta primer mix. A unique molecular identifier was introduced onto each TCR beta cDNA molecule by a template-switch 5' adaptor carrying 12 random nucleotides. At least 3 million CDR3-containing paired-end reads were obtained from each sample. All of the RNA was converted into first-strand cDNA using the Mint cDNA synthesis kit, with a TRBC-specific oligonucleotide serving as the primer. Following uracil-DNA glycosylase treatment, all cDNA underwent a first 18-cycle PCR with the universal primers M1SS and BC2_uni_R. For the original study's pipeline: For normalization, 1 million high-quality reads, each with a distinct molecular identifier, were randomly selected from each sample. Reads sharing molecular identifiers were discarded rather than binned into consensus sequences. MiTCR, with a Q25 quality threshold and the strictest error-elimination algorithm, was used for CDR3 identification, clonotype clustering and error correction. A nonparametric unseen species model with Euler transformation was used to estimate a lower bound on total TCR beta diversity. TCRdb trimmed the raw reads at Q25, called clones with MiXCR and kept productive beta chains. Identical CDR3 proteins give one entry, which carries the most common genes and DNA. These V and J calls rely on TCRdb rather than the paper's analysis. Present in this sample are over a million distinct CDR3 sequences, around two fifths of which were seen just once. Around 8% of the sample is held by the ten biggest clonotypes.

The 40 or so donors, aged 6 to 90 years, were systemically healthy Caucasian individuals from Russia. Approximately 9.3 milliliters of peripheral blood were collected from each donor into EDTA-treated Vacutainer tubes. Ficoll-Paque density-gradient centrifugation was used to isolate PBMCs, with at least 7 million per sample. Total RNA was extracted from PBMCs with Trizol reagent, with at least 5 micrograms obtained per sample. Naive CD45RAhigh/CD27high T cell percentages were measured by flow cytometry on a PBMC aliquot from every donor. Worth noting for this clonotype: Its antigen specificity is not known. Per-base qualities were not stored, and no clone one base away is much larger.

This TCR was recovered from a woman between 18 and 30 years old in good health. The chain is assembled from TRBV20-1 and TRBJ2-3, with 7 junctional bases fitting TRBD1. Sample: blood. The CDR3: CSARRATGATTDTQYF. The DNA sequence is TGCAGTGCTAGAAGAGCCACAGGGGCGACGACAGATACGCAGTATTTT.